The sequence of this T cell receptor beta chain was determined in a study of T cell changes during pregnancy in multiple sclerosis. A single count supports this clone. The data were produced by immunoSEQ multiplex PCR, yet TCRdb's version contains in-frame clones alone and is incomplete. The sample has 65,000 to 80,000 clones; over 85% are singletons. The origin of this receptor is a female donor with multiple sclerosis, enrolled in a pregnancy study. The material was peripheral blood, obtained in the first trimester of pregnancy.

The CDR3 region is CASRSARDRKLKNTEAFF. The CDR3 DNA is TGTGCCAGCAGGTCCGCCCGGGACAGGAAGCTTAAGAACACTGAAGCTTTCTTT. The genes are TRBV2 and TRBJ1-1, with 8 bases that match TRBD1. There are 18 residues in the CDR3. Germline trimming cut 6 bases from V and 1 base from J; bases unmatched to any gene: 16. CDR1 is SNHLY and CDR2 is FYNNEI in the germline V gene.